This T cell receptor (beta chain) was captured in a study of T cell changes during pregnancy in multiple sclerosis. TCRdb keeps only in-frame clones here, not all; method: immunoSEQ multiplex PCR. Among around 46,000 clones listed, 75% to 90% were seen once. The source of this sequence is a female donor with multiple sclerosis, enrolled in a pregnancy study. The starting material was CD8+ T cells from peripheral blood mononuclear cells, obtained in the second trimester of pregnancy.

This CDR3 is CASSLGIGLADGEQFF. DNA for the CDR3: TGTGCCAGCAGCTTAGGTATAGGACTAGCAGACGGTGAGCAGTTCTTC. The V gene is TRBV11-3, the J gene TRBJ2-1; 8 bases line up with TRBD2. Trimming removed 1 base from V and 9 bases from J; junction bases left unmatched: 11. The CDR3 is 16 amino acids. The V gene's germline CDR1 is SGHNT and CDR2 YENEEA.